What follows is one T cell receptor (beta chain) and its context. Its antigen is still unknown. This record belongs to a study of T cells in localized non-small cell lung cancer. The CDR3 runs to 13 residues. Germline loops: CDR1 LGHNT, CDR2 FRNRAP. Trimming left V 1 base short and J 4 bases short, with 4 bases between. Study-wide results and limits: Higher adjacent-lung clonality was associated with shorter survival. Analysis by sequencing included only one tumor region, so heterogeneity remains possible. Appearing in adjacent lung were a median about 60 of the top 100 tumor clones. The greatest T cell clonality was found in uninvolved adjacent lung (higher than in tumor).

Sequenced by immunoSEQ multiplex PCR; TCRdb stores in-frame clones only, minus some. The data show fewer than 40,000 clones, 78% seen once. The source of this sequence is a male donor aged 60 or over with stage II squamous cell lung carcinoma. The V gene is TRBV12-5, the J gene TRBJ2-2; D not resolved. This material consisted of peripheral blood, taken before any cancer treatment. The CDR3 sequence: CASGLEATGELFF. The CDR3 DNA sequence: TGTGCTAGTGGTTTGGAGGCCACCGGGGAGCTGTTTTTT.